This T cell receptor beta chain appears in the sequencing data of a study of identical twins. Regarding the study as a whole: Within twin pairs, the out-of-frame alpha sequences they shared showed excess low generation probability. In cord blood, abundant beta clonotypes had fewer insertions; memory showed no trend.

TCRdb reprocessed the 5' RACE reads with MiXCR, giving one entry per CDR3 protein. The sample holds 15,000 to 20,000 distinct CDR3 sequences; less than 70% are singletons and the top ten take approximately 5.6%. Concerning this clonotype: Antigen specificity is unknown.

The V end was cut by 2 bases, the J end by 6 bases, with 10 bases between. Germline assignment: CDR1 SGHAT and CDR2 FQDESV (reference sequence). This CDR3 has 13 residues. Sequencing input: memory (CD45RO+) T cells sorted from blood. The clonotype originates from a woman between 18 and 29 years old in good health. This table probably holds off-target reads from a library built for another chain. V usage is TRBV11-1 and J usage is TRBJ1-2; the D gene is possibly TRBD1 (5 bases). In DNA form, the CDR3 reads TGTGCCAGCAGCTTACGGGGCCCCAATGGCTACACCTTC. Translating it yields CASSLRGPNGYTF.